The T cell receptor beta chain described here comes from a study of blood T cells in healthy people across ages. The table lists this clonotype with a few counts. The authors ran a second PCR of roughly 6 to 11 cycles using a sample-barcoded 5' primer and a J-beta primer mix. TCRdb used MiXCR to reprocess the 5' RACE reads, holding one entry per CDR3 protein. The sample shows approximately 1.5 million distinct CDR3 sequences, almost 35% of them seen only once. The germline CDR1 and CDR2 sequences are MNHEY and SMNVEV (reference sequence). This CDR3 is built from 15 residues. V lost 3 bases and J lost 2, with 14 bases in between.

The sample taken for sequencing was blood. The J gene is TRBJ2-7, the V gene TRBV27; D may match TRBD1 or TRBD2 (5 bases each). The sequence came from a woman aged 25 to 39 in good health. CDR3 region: CASSLKTGTTYEQYF. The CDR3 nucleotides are TGTGCCAGCAGTTTGAAGACCGGGACCACCTACGAGCAGTACTTC.